The 29 T cell receptor beta chains below all came from one sample that was sequenced in a study of blood T cell repertoires in COVID-19. Profiled with immunoSEQ multiplex PCR; TCRdb holds only in-frame clones, not every one. This table has hundreds of thousands of clones, 80% to 90% appearing once. The material sequenced was peripheral blood. The source is a woman aged 25 to 45 with active or convalescent COVID-19.

This clone was counted between two and nine times. This chain links TRBV5-1 with TRBJ2-3; D not certain. Between the trimmed V and J ends, which lost 4 bases and 2 bases, there was a span of 11 bases. CDR3 size: 14 residues. CDR1 is SGHRS, CDR2 YFSETQ, per germline. The CDR3 DNA is TGCGCCAGCAGCCAGTCATCCCACACAGATACGCAGTATTTT. It translates to CASSQSSHTDTQYF.

In this sample, this clone turned up a few times. V and J are TRBV2 and TRBJ2-7, with TRBD2 matching 9 bases. The CDR3 consists of 14 residues. Trimming removed 8 bases from V and 2 bases from J; junction bases left unmatched: 7. The germline V gene encodes CDR1 SNHLY and CDR2 FYNNEI. In nucleotides, the CDR3 is TGTGCCAGCCCTACCGGGACTAGCCCCTACGAGCAGTACTTC. This encodes CASPTGTSPYEQYF.

The genes are TRBV5-1 and TRBJ2-3; possible D gene TRBD1, 6 bases. This CDR3 contains 15 residues. V was trimmed by 4 bases and J by 0 bases, leaving 12 bases between them. The germline gives CDR1 SGHRS, CDR2 YFSETQ. The CDR3 DNA sequence: TGCGCCAGCAGCACTAGGGGGATTAGCACAGATACGCAGTATTTT. This codes for CASSTRGISTDTQYF.

The chain couples TRBV11-1 to TRBJ2-7; possible D gene TRBD1, 6 bases. The length of the CDR3 is 16 residues. Trimming took off 5 bases at V and 4 bases at J, with 21 bases between the two ends. Per germline, CDR1 SGHAT and CDR2 FQDESV (reference sequence). The CDR3: CASSKNSNRESYEQYF. DNA of the CDR3: TGTGCCAGCAGCAAGAATTCAAACAGGGAGTCATACGAGCAGTACTTC.

This sequence joins TRBV6-4 and TRBJ2-1; 10 positions match TRBD2. Germline assignment: CDR1 MRHNA and CDR2 SNTAGT. V shed 2 bases, J shed 0 bases, and the junction held 7 bases outside the gene matches. This CDR3 is built from 18 residues. CDR3: CASSDKREGLSSYNEQFF. CDR3 coding DNA: TGTGCCAGCAGTGACAAGCGGGAGGGCTTGAGCTCCTACAATGAGCAGTTCTTC.

This rearrangement joins TRBV7-2 to TRBJ1-4; D is uncertain. Germline V gene lookup returns CDR1 SGHTA and CDR2 FQGNSA. V was shortened by 2 bases and J by 8 bases, with 9 bases between the two germline ends. This CDR3 has 13 amino acids. The DNA for the CDR3 is TGTGCCAGCAGCTTACAGTTGAGGGAAAAACTGTTTTTT. Translating it yields CASSLQLREKLFF.

The V gene is TRBV7-9, the J gene TRBJ1-2, with D uncertain. CDR1 is SEHNR, CDR2 FQNEAQ, per germline (reference sequence). V lost 1 base and J 1 base, leaving 10 bases between the germline ends. The CDR3 is made up of 15 amino acids. CDR3 amino acids: CASSLGAGGNYGYTF. DNA for the CDR3: TGTGCCAGCAGCTTAGGAGCGGGAGGTAACTATGGCTACACCTTC. Filled out from reference TRBV7-9 and TRBJ1-2, the complete variable domain reads DTGVSQNPRHKITKRGQNVTFRCDPISEHNRLYWYRQTLGQGPEFLTYFQNEAQLEKSRLLSDRFSAERPKGSFSTLEIQRTEQGDSAMYLCASSLGAGGNYGYTFGSGTRLTVV.

The CDR3 DNA reads TGTGCCAGCACGGGACTTAATAACTACGAGCAGTACTTC. It is translated as CASTGLNNYEQYF. The chain links TRBV2 to TRBJ2-7; possibly TRBD2 for D (6 bases). Trimming cost V 7 bases and J 3 bases, with 13 bases left between them. The CDR3 sequence is 13 residues long. The V gene's germline CDR1 is SNHLY and CDR2 FYNNEI. Complete variable domain (other parts from reference TRBV2 and TRBJ2-7): EPEVTQTPSHQVTQMGQEVILRCVPISNHLYFYWYRQILGQKVEFLVSFYNNEISEKSEIFDDQFSVERPDGSNFTLKIRSTKLEDSAMYFCASTGLNNYEQYFGPGTRLTVT.

V is TRBV19 and J is TRBJ2-3, with 9 bases matching TRBD2. This CDR3 has 17 amino acids. The V gene's germline CDR1 is LNHDA and CDR2 SQIVND (reference sequence). V was pared by 3 bases and J by 2 bases, with 9 bases of the junction left unmatched. The CDR3 region is CASSIVASGVHTDTQYF. The CDR3 DNA sequence: TGTGCCAGTAGTATTGTGGCTAGCGGGGTCCACACAGATACGCAGTATTTT.

V usage is TRBV7-9 and J usage is TRBJ1-3; TRBD1 agrees at 8 bases. Germline assignment: CDR1 SEHNR and CDR2 FQNEAQ (reference sequence). V was clipped by 5 bases and J by 2 bases; unmatched bases: 5. The CDR3 is 15 residues long. The CDR3 here is CASSADRAPGNTIYF. The DNA of the CDR3 is TGTGCCAGCAGCGCGGACAGGGCTCCTGGAAACACCATATATTTT.

The chain carries TRBV30 and TRBJ2-7, with 9 nucleotides matching TRBD2. The CDR3 is 12 residues long. Germline V lookup: CDR1 GTSNPN, CDR2 SVGIG (reference sequence). The V gene end was trimmed by 4 bases and the J gene end by 2 bases; junction bases not matched to a gene: 0. Here the CDR3 DNA reads TGTGCCTGGACTAGCGGGGCCTACGAGCAGTACTTC. Translating it yields CAWTSGAYEQYF.

The chain couples TRBV6-2 or TRBV6-3 to TRBJ2-7; D possibly corresponds to TRBD2 (6 bases). The V gene's germline CDR1 is MNHEY and CDR2 SVGEGT. Trimming cost V 3 bases and J 3 bases, with 12 bases left between them. The CDR3 contains 14 residues. CDR3 nucleotide sequence: TGTGCCAGCAGTTATAAAGCGGGTTACTACGAGCAGTACTTC. This gives the protein CASSYKAGYYEQYF.

This sequence joins TRBV29-1 and TRBJ2-7, with 8 bases lining up with TRBD1. Germline V gene lookup returns CDR1 SQVTM and CDR2 ANQGSEA. This CDR3 is 15 amino acids long. The ends lost 2 bases at V and 2 bases at J; junction bases unmatched: 8. The CDR3 protein is CSVELAGQEAYEQYF. The CDR3 DNA sequence: TGCAGCGTTGAATTGGCGGGACAGGAGGCCTACGAGCAGTACTTC.

This clone has a single count. This chain connects TRBV2 to TRBJ1-5; TRBD1 agrees at 9 bases. The germline CDR1 and CDR2 sequences are SNHLY and FYNNEI. With 5 bases clipped from V and 3 bases from J, the junction kept 5 bases outside the gene matches. The CDR3 is made up of 15 amino acids. The CDR3 region is CASSLQGADNQPQHF. Written as DNA, the CDR3 is TGTGCCAGCAGTCTACAGGGGGCAGACAATCAGCCCCAGCATTTT.

In this sample, this clone turned up once. The V call is TRBV7-2, the J call TRBJ2-1, with TRBD1 matching 7 bases. The germline CDR1 and CDR2 sequences are SGHTA and FQGNSA. Trimming removed 2 bases from V and 2 bases from J; junction bases left unmatched: 3. The CDR3 sequence is 15 residues long. Here the CDR3 reads CASSLTGAAYNEQFF. The CDR3, as DNA: TGTGCCAGCAGCTTAACAGGGGCCGCCTACAATGAGCAGTTCTTC. The whole variable domain, filled in from reference TRBV7-2 and TRBJ2-1, reads GAGVSQSPSNKVTEKGKDVELRCDPISGHTALYWYRQSLGQGLEFLIYFQGNSAPDKSGLPSDRFSAERTGGSVSTLTIQRTQQEDSAVYLCASSLTGAAYNEQFFGPGTRLTVL.

The chain employs TRBV5-4 and TRBJ2-1; D may be TRBD2 (6 bases). The germline V gene encodes CDR1 SGHNT and CDR2 YYREEE (reference sequence). With 4 bases removed from V and 7 bases from J, the gap between germline ends came to 18 bases. This CDR3 has 15 amino acids. CDR3 nucleotides: TGTGCCAGCAGCGCTCGGGACTGGGCATTTAATGAGCAGTTCTTC. Translating gives CASSARDWAFNEQFF. The whole variable domain, remainder taken from reference TRBV5-4 and TRBJ2-1, is ETGVTQSPTHLIKTRGQQVTLRCSSQSGHNTVSWYQQALGQGPQFIFQYYREEENGRGNFPPRFSGLQFPNYSSELNVNALELDDSALYLCASSARDWAFNEQFFGPGTRLTVL.

The chain is built from TRBV6-5 and TRBJ1-6; TRBD1 matches at 9 bases. Germline V gives CDR1 MNHEY, CDR2 SVGAGI. With V trimmed by 5 bases and J by 9 bases, 5 bases remained unmatched. The CDR3 runs to 14 residues. The CDR3 region is CASSRGQGGSPLHF. The CDR3 DNA is TGTGCCAGCAGTAGGGGACAGGGAGGTTCACCCCTCCACTTT.

This clone was counted between two and nine times. The J gene is TRBJ1-1, the V gene TRBV11-2, with a possible D match to TRBD1 (6 bases). V was shortened by 5 bases and J by 0 bases, with 13 bases between the two germline ends. The germline gives CDR1 SGHAT, CDR2 FQNNGV. The CDR3 spans 15 residues. The CDR3 spells CASSKITGMNTEAFF. In DNA form, the CDR3 reads TGTGCCAGCAGCAAAATTACAGGGATGAACACTGAAGCTTTCTTT.

The J gene is TRBJ2-7, the V gene TRBV23-1, with D possibly matching TRBD2 (6 bases). TRBV23-1 is noted as an ORF with a role that remains uncertain. V was clipped by 0 bases and J by 6 bases, with 21 bases between them. CDR3 size: 17 residues. This chain's CDR3 is CASSQSLTAREMGEQYF. DNA for the CDR3: TGCGCCAGCAGTCAATCGTTAACGGCTCGGGAGATGGGCGAGCAGTACTTC.

Of note for this clone: One end of the junction varies from germline; a read error may be responsible. V is TRBV2 and J is TRBJ1-2; D unresolved. CDR3 size: 13 residues. The germline CDR1 and CDR2 sequences are SNHLY and FYNNEI. Here the CDR3 reads CASSEARNFGYTF. The CDR3 DNA is TGTGCCAGCAGTGAAGCACGAAACTTTGGCTACACCTTC.

This clone has just a few counts. This chain uses TRBV19 with TRBJ1-2; TRBD1 matches 11 bases. CDR1 is LNHDA and CDR2 is SQIVND in the germline V gene (reference sequence). The CDR3 loop spans 14 amino acids. The ends lost 6 bases at V and 6 bases at J; junction bases unmatched: 6. The chain's CDR3 is CASRDRGREDGYTF. CDR3 nucleotide sequence: TGTGCCAGTAGGGACAGGGGGCGCGAAGATGGCTACACCTTC.

The chain recombines TRBV4-1 with TRBJ1-5; the match to TRBD1 covers 10 bases. V lost 0 bases, J lost 7 bases, and 12 bases stayed unmatched. The CDR3 totals 18 residues. Germline V CDR1 and CDR2: MGHRA, YSYEKL. The CDR3 sequence is CASSQDEETGGEIQPQHF. Written as DNA, the CDR3 is TGCGCCAGCAGCCAAGATGAAGAGACAGGGGGCGAGATCCAGCCCCAGCATTTT.

The chain is built from TRBV6-5 and TRBJ2-3; 7 nucleotides line up with TRBD2. Trimming removed 8 bases from V and 2 bases from J; junction bases left unmatched: 4. Germline V gene sequence: CDR1 MNHEY, CDR2 SVGAGI. The CDR3 consists of 13 residues. In nucleotides, the CDR3 is TGTGCCAGCCAAGCGGGGTACACAGATACGCAGTATTTT. It encodes CASQAGYTDTQYF.

This chain joins TRBV3-1 (or the pseudogene TRBV3-2) and TRBJ1-2, with unresolved D. Germline V gene lookup returns CDR1 LGHDT and CDR2 YNNKEL (reference sequence). The CDR3 spans 13 residues. V lost 1 base and J lost 3, with 6 bases in between. CDR3 protein: CASSQAADYGYTF. The CDR3 region has the DNA TGTGCCAGCAGCCAAGCTGCGGACTATGGCTACACCTTC.

This chain joins TRBV24-1 and TRBJ2-3; D perhaps matches TRBD1 (6 bases). The ends were cut back, 4 bases at V and 4 bases at J, with 17 bases in the middle. Germline CDR1 reads KGHDR; CDR2 reads SFDVKD. The CDR3 loop spans 16 amino acids. The CDR3 loop reads CATSDSGTNYADTQYF. The CDR3 DNA reads TGTGCCACCAGTGACTCCGGGACAAACTACGCAGATACGCAGTATTTT.

In nucleotides, the CDR3 is TGCGCCAGCAGCTTGGTTGCGGAAAATACGCAGTATTTT. Translation: CASSLVAENTQYF. The chain employs TRBV5-1 and TRBJ2-3; no reliable D call. Trimming took 0 bases from V and 7 from J, leaving 9 bases between them. This CDR3 region has 13 residues. Germline V gives CDR1 SGHRS, CDR2 YFSETQ.

This chain links TRBV19 with TRBJ1-1; possible D gene TRBD1, 6 bases. V shed 3 bases and J shed 8 bases, with 13 bases lying between them. The CDR3 length is 13 residues. Germline values: CDR1 LNHDA, CDR2 SQIVND (reference sequence). CDR3 sequence reads: CASSIKGVAEAFF. The CDR3 bases are TGTGCCAGTAGTATCAAGGGGGTGGCGGAAGCTTTCTTT.

The V gene is TRBV5-6, the J gene TRBJ1-2; no firm D call. Germline CDR1 is SGHDT and CDR2 is YYEEEE. CDR3 size: 13 residues. V lost 0 bases to trimming and J lost 3 bases, with 6 bases between them. In nucleotides, the CDR3 is TGTGCCAGCAGCTTGGGTCAGGACTATGGCTACACCTTC. Translating it yields CASSLGQDYGYTF.

This chain links TRBV18 with TRBJ2-7; D remains unclear. The germline gives CDR1 KGHSH, CDR2 LQKENI. There are 12 residues in the CDR3. V was cut by 1 base and J by 5 bases, with 6 bases left in between. The CDR3 nucleotides read TGTGCCAGCTCACCACGTCGGGACGAGCAGTACTTC. Encoded protein: CASSPRRDEQYF. The variable domain in full, completed from reference TRBV18 and TRBJ2-7, reads NAGVMQNPRHLVRRRGQEARLRCSPMKGHSHVYWYRQLPEEGLKFMVYLQKENIIDESGMPKERFSAEFPKEGPSILRIQQVVRGDSAAYFCASSPRRDEQYFGPGTRLTVT.